This is a list of T cell receptor beta chains from one sample in a study of CD8+CD57+ T cells in acquired aplastic anemia. From the reads, TCRdb called clonotypes with MiXCR, one entry per CDR3 protein. There are about 190,000 distinct CDR3 sequences in the sample; 40% to 55% occur only once, and 8.5% to 10% lies in the top ten. What was sequenced was sorted CD4+, CD8+, or CD8+CD57+ T cells (not recorded which) from PBMCs. The receptors originated from a human donor with aplastic anemia. The CDR3 runs from the conserved cysteine through the conserved F or W. The D gene is left open where the match is weak. For some rows the clone size is stated as once, few or many, or as a class when expanded; others skip it.

cdr3_aa cdr3_nt d_call v_call clone_size j_call
CASSLGGVDTEAFF TGTGCCAGCAGCTTAGGGGGCGTTGACACTGAAGCTTTCTTT . TRBV7-9 . TRBJ1-1
CSVDQLAGESEAFF TGCAGCGTTGATCAATTGGCCGGGGAATCTGAAGCTTTCTTT . TRBV29-1 . TRBJ1-1
CASSQGRRYNSPLHF TGTGCCAGCAGCCAAGGTCGACGGTATAATTCACCCCTCCACTTT . TRBV4-2 many TRBJ1-6
CASTQIPGGDTF TGTGCCAGCACCCAGATCCCAGGGGGAGACACCTTC TRBD1 TRBV7-9 many TRBJ1-2
CSARVAGGEAFF TGCAGTGCTAGAGTGGCAGGGGGCGAAGCTTTCTTT TRBD1 TRBV20-1 many TRBJ1-1
CASSLGGDSFYGYTF TGCGCCAGCAGCTTGGGGGGGGACAGTTTCTATGGCTACACCTTC TRBD1 TRBV5-1 . TRBJ1-2
CASSQDRGALHF TGCGCCAGCAGCCAAGATCGCGGGGCCCTCCACTTT . TRBV4-1 . TRBJ1-6
CASSYDSLNQPQHF TGCGCCAGCAGCTACGACAGCCTTAATCAGCCCCAGCATTTT . TRBV5-1 . TRBJ1-5
CASSLAESGLAGNYEQYF TGTGCCAGCAGCTTAGCTGAGTCGGGCCTAGCGGGGAACTACGAGCAGTACTTC TRBD2 TRBV7-6 . TRBJ2-7
CASSPGWLAANTGELFF TGCGCCAGCAGTCCCGGGTGGCTAGCGGCGAACACCGGGGAGCTGTTTTTT TRBD2 TRBV4-1 many TRBJ2-2
CASSLIFDRGGTDTQYF TGTGCCAGCAGCCTAATCTTCGACAGGGGCGGCACAGATACGCAGTATTTT TRBD1 TRBV14 many TRBJ2-3
CASSLHPPGQGCEKLFF TGTGCCAGCAGCTTACACCCCCCGGGACAGGGGTGCGAAAAACTGTTTTTT TRBD1 TRBV11-1 . TRBJ1-4
CSVLPQGIGGGYTF TGCAGTGTCTTACCTCAGGGGATTGGAGGTGGCTACACCTTC . TRBV20-1 . TRBJ1-2
CASSFLGGGTEAFF TGTGCCAGCAGCTTTCTAGGGGGAGGCACTGAAGCTTTCTTT . TRBV7-8 many TRBJ1-1
CASSIHLWRSDSGNTIYF TGTGCCAGTAGTATTCATCTATGGAGGTCCGACTCTGGAAACACCATATATTTT . TRBV19 few TRBJ1-3
CASRGPGGGTGELFF TGTGCCAGCAGGGGACCAGGGGGCGGCACCGGGGAGCTGTTTTTT TRBD1 TRBV2 . TRBJ2-2
CASSLDRTGDDENTEAFF TGTGCCAGCAGCTTAGATAGGACAGGGGACGATGAGAACACTGAAGCTTTCTTT TRBD1 TRBV11-2 many TRBJ1-1
CASSLVCNEQYF TGTGCCAGCAGCTTAGTCTGCAACGAGCAGTACTTC . TRBV11-2 . TRBJ2-7
CASSLVGGGLGNTEAFF TGTGCCAGCAGCTTAGTGGGTGGGGGGCTGGGGAACACTGAAGCTTTCTTT . TRBV11-2 few TRBJ1-1
CASSFDRSSYEQYF TGTGCCAGCAGCTTCGACAGGAGCTCCTACGAGCAGTACTTC . TRBV7-2 many TRBJ2-7
CATSAGQGNNEQFF TGTGCCACCAGTGCGGGACAGGGTAACAATGAGCAGTTCTTC TRBD1 TRBV24-1 . TRBJ2-1
CASSGLGIGNQPQHF TGTGCCAGCAGTGGTTTAGGGATCGGCAATCAGCCCCAGCATTTT . TRBV2 . TRBJ1-5
CASSEASGQETQYF TGTGCCAGCAGTGAGGCTAGCGGACAAGAGACCCAGTACTTC TRBD2 TRBV2 once TRBJ2-5
CASSREQNNSPLHF TGTGCCAGCAGCCGCGAACAGAATAATTCACCCCTCCACTTT . TRBV7-9 . TRBJ1-6
CSVEENTEAFF TGCAGCGTTGAGGAGAACACTGAAGCTTTCTTT . TRBV29-1 . TRBJ1-1
CAIKLRRESTDTQYF TGTGCCATCAAGTTGAGGCGGGAGTCGACAGATACGCAGTATTTT TRBD2 TRBV10-3 . TRBJ2-3
CASTRKQTAANYEQYF TGCGCCAGCACAAGGAAACAGACTGCGGCCAACTACGAGCAGTACTTC . TRBV10-1 many TRBJ2-7
CSALGGAGSDTQYF TGCAGTGCCTTAGGAGGGGCCGGGTCAGATACGCAGTATTTT . TRBV20-1 . TRBJ2-3
CASFALAGGEAQYF TGTGCCAGCTTCGCCTTGGCAGGGGGAGAGGCCCAGTACTTC TRBD1 TRBV25-1 . TRBJ2-5
CASGGTGVSPLHF TGTGCCAGCGGGGGGACAGGGGTTTCACCCCTCCACTTT TRBD1 TRBV25-1 many TRBJ1-6
CASSLGYQPRHF TGTGCCAGCAGCTTAGGATATCAGCCCCGGCATTTT . TRBV7-2 . TRBJ1-5
CSVEDLAGGPPGDTQYF TGCAGCGTTGAAGATCTAGCGGGAGGGCCCCCGGGAGATACGCAGTATTTT TRBD2 TRBV29-1 . TRBJ2-3
CSASRQGPYEQYF TGCAGTGCTTCCCGGCAGGGTCCCTACGAGCAGTACTTC . TRBV20-1 many TRBJ2-7